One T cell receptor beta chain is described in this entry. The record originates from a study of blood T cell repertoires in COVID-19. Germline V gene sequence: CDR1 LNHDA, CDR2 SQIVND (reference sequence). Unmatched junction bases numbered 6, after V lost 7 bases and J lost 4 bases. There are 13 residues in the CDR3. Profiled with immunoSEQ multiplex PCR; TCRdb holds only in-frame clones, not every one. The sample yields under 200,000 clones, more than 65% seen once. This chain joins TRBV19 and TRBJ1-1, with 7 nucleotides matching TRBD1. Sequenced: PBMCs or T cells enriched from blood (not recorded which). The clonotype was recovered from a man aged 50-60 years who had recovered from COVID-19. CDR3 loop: CASKGTAATEAFF. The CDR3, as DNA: TGTGCCAGTAAGGGGACAGCGGCCACTGAAGCTTTCTTT.